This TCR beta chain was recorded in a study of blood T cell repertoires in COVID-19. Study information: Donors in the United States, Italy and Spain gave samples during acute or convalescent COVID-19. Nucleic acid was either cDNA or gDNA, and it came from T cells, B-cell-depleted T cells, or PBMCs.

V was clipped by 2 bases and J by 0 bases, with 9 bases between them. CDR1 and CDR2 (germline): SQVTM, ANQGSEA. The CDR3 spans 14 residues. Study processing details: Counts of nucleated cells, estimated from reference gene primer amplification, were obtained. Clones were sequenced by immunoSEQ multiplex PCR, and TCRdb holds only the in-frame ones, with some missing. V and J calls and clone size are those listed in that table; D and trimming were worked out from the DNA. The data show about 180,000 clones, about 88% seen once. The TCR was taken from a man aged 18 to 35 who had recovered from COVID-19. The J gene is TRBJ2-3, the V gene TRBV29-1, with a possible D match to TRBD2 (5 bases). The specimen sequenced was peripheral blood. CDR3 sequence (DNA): TGCAGCGTTGAAACCCGCGGGAGCACAGATACGCAGTATTTT. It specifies CSVETRGSTDTQYF.